Each of the 15 T cell receptor beta chains below was sequenced from the same sample in a study of cytomegalovirus exposure and HLA in healthy donors. The PCR contained 60 Vbeta and 13 Jbeta primers. Profiled with immunoSEQ multiplex PCR; TCRdb holds only in-frame clones, not every one. The table lists about 230,000 clones, around 84% of them singletons, with 0.24% in the top ten. The specimen sequenced was PBMCs. These receptors came from a girl aged 2 to 10 in good health and CMV-seronegative.

There are a few counts of this clone. The identical CDR3 is also encoded by other nucleotide sequences in the sample. The genes are TRBV2 and TRBJ1-5; 7 nucleotides line up with TRBD1. CDR1 and CDR2 (germline): SNHLY, FYNNEI. This CDR3 is built from 15 residues. V lost 6 bases and J lost 0; bases outside the gene matches: 5. The CDR3 sequence is CASRTTGNSNQPQHF. DNA for the CDR3: TGTGCCAGCAGGACGACAGGGAATAGCAATCAGCCCCAGCATTTT.

The chain has TRBV30 and TRBJ1-4, with D possibly TRBD1 on 6 matching bases. Germline CDR1 and CDR2: GTSNPN and SVGIG (reference sequence). Trimming left V 4 bases short and J 11 bases short, with 17 bases between. CDR3 length: 13 amino acids. The CDR3 nucleotides read TGTGCCTGGAACAACCAGGGACATCGTAAACTGTTTTTT. Its protein is CAWNNQGHRKLFF.

J is TRBJ2-7 and V is TRBV14; TRBD2 matches at 8 bases. The CDR3 runs 15 residues. Germline V gene lookup returns CDR1 SGHDN and CDR2 FVKESK. J lost 6 bases, V lost 1 base, and 8 bases had no gene match. The CDR3 region has the DNA TGTGCCAGCAGCCAAGTCGCCAGCGGGAGAGGCGAGCAGTACTTC. Its translation: CASSQVASGRGEQYF.

The CDR3 DNA sequence: TGCAGTGCTACCCGGGTGGACACCATATATTTT. Translated: CSATRVDTIYF. This chain joins TRBV20-1 and TRBJ1-3; no clear D gene. CDR3 length: 11 amino acids. Germline CDR1 reads DFQATT; CDR2 reads SNEGSKA (reference sequence). V was pared by 4 bases and J by 8 bases, with 9 bases between.

This chain connects TRBV6-5 to TRBJ2-3; D possibly corresponds to TRBD2 (6 bases). V was clipped by 7 bases and J by 3 bases, with 14 bases between them. Germline V gene sequence: CDR1 MNHEY, CDR2 SVGAGI. This CDR3 comprises 14 residues. CDR3 protein: CASKKRAGTDTQYF. The CDR3 DNA is TGTGCCAGCAAGAAGCGGGCGGGGACAGATACGCAGTATTTT.

The rearrangement uses TRBV11-2 and TRBJ2-1; 7 bases align to TRBD2. The ends lost 1 base at V and 2 bases at J; junction bases unmatched: 5. The CDR3 is 16 amino acids. Germline V gene lookup returns CDR1 SGHAT and CDR2 FQNNGV. DNA for the CDR3: TGTGCCAGCAGCTTAGCTCGGGAGGTCCCCTACAATGAGCAGTTCTTC. It encodes CASSLAREVPYNEQFF. Full variable domain (rest looked up from reference TRBV11-2 and TRBJ2-1): EAGVAQSPRYKIIEKRQSVAFWCNPISGHATLYWYQQILGQGPKLLIQFQNNGVVDDSQLPKDRFSAERLKGVDSTLKIQPAKLEDSAVYLCASSLAREVPYNEQFFGPGTRLTVL.

V usage is TRBV6-1 and J usage is TRBJ2-1, with D unresolved. This CDR3 comprises 14 residues. V lost 4 bases and J 0 bases, leaving 7 bases between the germline ends. In germline, CDR1 is MNHNS, CDR2 SASEGT. The CDR3 nucleotides read TGTGCCAGCAGTGTGGCAGGCTCCTACAATGAGCAGTTCTTC. Translating gives CASSVAGSYNEQFF.

The chain has TRBV6-1 and TRBJ2-1, with 7 bases aligning to TRBD2. Looked up from germline, CDR1 is MNHNS and CDR2 is SASEGT. With 1 base clipped from V and 0 bases from J, the junction kept 3 bases outside the gene matches. This CDR3 comprises 16 residues. The CDR3 coding sequence is TGTGCCAGCAGTGAAGTCGGCGGGAGCTCCTACAATGAGCAGTTCTTC. Protein product: CASSEVGGSSYNEQFF.

This chain uses TRBV27 with TRBJ2-2, with D perhaps TRBD2 (6 bases). Germline V gene data show CDR1 as MNHEY and CDR2 as SMNVEV (reference sequence). V was shortened by 4 bases and J by 5 bases, with 17 bases between the two germline ends. This CDR3 is built from 16 residues. The CDR3 DNA reads as TGTGCCAGCAGTTACCTCCAGGGACGGGGGACCGGGGAGCTGTTTTTT. This sequence encodes CASSYLQGRGTGELFF.

The V and J genes are TRBV30 and TRBJ1-4, with D unclear. Germline CDR1 GTSNPN, CDR2 SVGIG (reference sequence). Between the trimmed V and J ends, which lost 8 bases and 3 bases, there was a span of 10 bases. The CDR3 length is 12 residues. The CDR3 spells CAGTAPNEKLFF. DNA for the CDR3: TGTGCCGGTACAGCCCCTAATGAAAAACTGTTTTTT.

This clone was observed a handful of times. The genes are TRBV2 and TRBJ2-2, with TRBD2 matching over 7 bases. Trimming removed 3 bases from V and 7 bases from J; junction bases left unmatched: 14. Germline V lookup: CDR1 SNHLY, CDR2 FYNNEI. The CDR3 length is 17 residues. The CDR3 coding sequence is TGTGCCAGCAGTGAGGTCCTAGCGGCGGCGGAGGGCGGGGAGCTGTTTTTT. Amino acid sequence: CASSEVLAAAEGGELFF.

The chain uses TRBV7-9 and TRBJ2-7; D gene unclear. There are 12 residues in the CDR3. V was trimmed by 4 bases and J by 3 bases, leaving 7 bases between them. Germline CDR1 SEHNR, CDR2 FQNEAQ (reference sequence). The CDR3 bases are TGTGCCAGCAGCTATCAGGTCTACGAGCAGTACTTC. Its translation is CASSYQVYEQYF.

V and J are TRBV7-6 and TRBJ2-7; 8 nucleotides agree with TRBD2. Trimming took 4 bases from V and 2 from J; bases not matched to a gene: 4. The CDR3 is made up of 14 amino acids. Germline V gene lookup returns CDR1 SGHVS and CDR2 FNYEAQ. The CDR3 loop reads CASSSSGRPYEQYF. The CDR3 nucleotides read TGTGCCAGCAGCTCAAGCGGGAGACCCTACGAGCAGTACTTC.

The chain couples TRBV19 to TRBJ2-7, with TRBD1 matching 7 bases. CDR3 size: 14 residues. Losses at the gene ends were 0 bases for V and 3 bases for J; bases not matched to a gene: 2. CDR1 is LNHDA, CDR2 SQIVND, per germline (reference sequence). CDR3 residues: CASSIETGSYEQYF. The CDR3 coding sequence is TGTGCCAGTAGTATAGAGACAGGGAGCTACGAGCAGTACTTC. Full variable domain (remainder filled in from reference TRBV19 and TRBJ2-7): DGGITQSPKYLFRKEGQNVTLSCEQNLNHDAMYWYRQDPGQGLRLIYYSQIVNDFQKGDIAEGYSVSREKKESFPLTVTSAQKNPTAFYLCASSIETGSYEQYFGPGTRLTVT.

This sequence joins TRBV27 and TRBJ2-1, with TRBD1 as a possible D gene (5 bases). In germline, CDR1 is MNHEY, CDR2 SMNVEV (reference sequence). The CDR3 sequence is 14 residues long. Trimming left V 0 bases short and J 6 bases short, with 9 bases between. The CDR3 DNA reads as TGTGCCAGCAGTTTATCTGGCAGGGCCAATGAGCAGTTCTTC. Its protein product is CASSLSGRANEQFF.